The 30 T cell receptor beta chains given below trace back to one sample, sequenced in a study of blood T cell repertoires in COVID-19. Repertoires were generated with immunoSEQ multiplex PCR, while TCRdb's copy carries only in-frame clones and drops some. The table has 200,000 to 250,000 clones, approximately 77% seen once; the top ten hold 3.6%. Sequencing used peripheral blood. These receptor sequences come from a woman older than 75 with acute or convalescent COVID-19.

V usage is TRBV7-3 and J usage is TRBJ1-3; D is uncertain. CDR3 size: 16 residues. V dropped 0 bases and J dropped 0 bases, with 9 bases sitting between them. Germline CDR1 is SGHTA and CDR2 is FQGTGA. The CDR3 protein is CASSLTGDFSGNTIYF. Written as DNA, the CDR3 is TGTGCCAGCAGCTTAACCGGGGATTTCTCTGGAAACACCATATATTTT.

This rearrangement joins TRBV19 to TRBJ1-2; D remains ambiguous. Trimming cost V 7 bases and J 4 bases, with 7 bases left between them. This CDR3 comprises 11 residues. Germline CDR1 is LNHDA and CDR2 is SQIVND (reference sequence). The CDR3 region is CASTRGYGYTF. Here the CDR3 DNA reads TGTGCCAGTACCCGGGGCTATGGCTACACCTTC.

The J gene is TRBJ1-1, the V gene TRBV7-3, with 8 bases aligning to TRBD1. The CDR3 covers 14 residues. Germline V gene data show CDR1 as SGHTA and CDR2 as FQGTGA. V was clipped by 5 bases and J by 5 bases; unmatched bases: 7. CDR3 bases: TGTGCCAGCAGCCCGAGCACAGGGGGGACTGAAGCTTTCTTT. Translation gives CASSPSTGGTEAFF.

The chain employs TRBV4-1 and TRBJ2-3; TRBD2 is a possible D gene (6 bases). V lost 3 bases and J lost 5, with 12 bases in between. This CDR3 has 14 amino acids. CDR1 and CDR2 (germline): MGHRA, YSYEKL. CDR3 amino acids: CASSHGGYRDTQYF. CDR3 sequence (DNA): TGCGCCAGCAGCCACGGGGGTTATAGAGATACGCAGTATTTT.

V usage is TRBV5-1 and J usage is TRBJ2-5, with TRBD2 matching 13 bases. This CDR3 comprises 16 residues. In germline, CDR1 is SGHRS, CDR2 YFSETQ. Unmatched junction bases numbered 4, after V lost 4 bases and J lost 1 base. DNA of the CDR3: TGCGCCAGCAGCCCACGGACTAGCGGGGGCCAAGAGACCCAGTACTTC. It yields the protein CASSPRTSGGQETQYF.

The gene calls are TRBV21-1 and TRBJ1-6. TRBV21-1 is assigned pseudogene status. This CDR3 contains 17 residues. The CDR3 spells CASSKESATGRDSPLHF. CDR3 nucleotide sequence: TGTGCCAGCAGCAAAGAGAGTGCCACAGGGAGGGATTCACCCCTCCACTTT.

The chain links TRBV9 to TRBJ1-1, with 7 bases identical to TRBD1. The CDR3 is made up of 15 amino acids. Trimming at V came to 3 bases and at J to 0 bases, leaving 5 bases not matched to a gene. Germline CDR1 reads SGDLS; CDR2 reads YYNGEE. CDR3 in DNA: TGTGCCAGCAGCGCCACGGGACAGATGAACACTGAAGCTTTCTTT. Translated, it gives CASSATGQMNTEAFF.

The gene calls are TRBV30 and TRBJ1-3; 10 bases fit TRBD1. Germline CDR1 GTSNPN, CDR2 SVGIG (reference sequence). V lost 3 bases to trimming and J lost 4 bases; unmatched junction nucleotides: 3. The CDR3 extends over 14 amino acids. The DNA of the CDR3 is TGTGCCTGGAGACGACAGGGGGCGGGAAACACCATATATTTT. This gives the protein CAWRRQGAGNTIYF.

The rearrangement uses TRBV19 and TRBJ1-4, with TRBD1 matching over 7 bases. The V gene end was trimmed by 5 bases and the J gene end by 7 bases; junction bases not matched to a gene: 10. The germline V gene has CDR1 LNHDA and CDR2 SQIVND (reference sequence). The length of the CDR3 is 15 residues. CDR3 nucleotides: TGTGCCAGTAGTCCCCAGGGGGTGGAGCGTGAAAAACTGTTTTTT. Its protein is CASSPQGVEREKLFF.

The chain recombines TRBV5-1 with TRBJ2-5; D ambiguous. Trimming took 0 bases from V and 5 from J, leaving 11 bases between them. CDR1 and CDR2 (germline): SGHRS, YFSETQ. This CDR3 has 14 residues. The CDR3: CASSLGRRGETQYF. The CDR3, as DNA: TGCGCCAGCAGCTTGGGACGCCGAGGCGAGACCCAGTACTTC.

As DNA, the CDR3 is TGTGCCAGCAGCCCCACCCCTCTCAGAGGCGTCAATGAGCAGTTCTTC. Protein sequence: CASSPTPLRGVNEQFF. The V and J genes are TRBV5-5 and TRBJ2-1; D call uncertain. The CDR3 is 16 residues long. Trimming took off 4 bases at V and 6 bases at J, with 20 bases between the two ends. Per the germline V gene, CDR1 is SGHKS and CDR2 is YYEKEE (reference sequence).

The CDR3: CASSLAGGVEAFF. CDR3 DNA sequence: TGTGCCAGCAGCTTGGCCGGGGGTGTTGAAGCTTTCTTT. The genes are TRBV5-6 and TRBJ1-1, with D perhaps matching TRBD1 (5 bases). The CDR3 sequence is 13 residues long. Germline V CDR1 and CDR2: SGHDT, YYEEEE. V was clipped by 0 bases and J by 7 bases, with 10 bases between them.

The rearrangement joins TRBV15 to TRBJ1-2; 8 nucleotides align to TRBD1. V lost 3 bases to trimming and J lost 6 bases; unmatched junction nucleotides: 3. Germline values: CDR1 LNHNV, CDR2 YYDKDF (reference sequence). CDR3 length: 13 residues. The chain's CDR3 is CATSRDRVDGYTF. The CDR3 region has the DNA TGTGCCACCAGCAGGGACAGGGTGGATGGCTACACCTTC. The entire variable domain, with the rest obtained from reference TRBV15 and TRBJ1-2, is as follows: DAMVIQNPRYQVTQFGKPVTLSCSQTLNHNVMYWYQQKSSQAPKLLFHYYDKDFNNEADTPDNFQSRRPNTSFCFLDIRSPGLGDTAMYLCATSRDRVDGYTFGSGTRLTVV.

J is TRBJ2-1 and V is TRBV19; D not certain. The CDR3 is 13 residues long. Germline-derived CDR1 and CDR2 are LNHDA and SQIVND (reference sequence). V was cut by 1 base and J by 10 bases, with 11 bases left in between. The CDR3: CASSIASGREQFF. CDR3 in DNA: TGTGCCAGTAGTATAGCAAGTGGTCGGGAGCAGTTCTTC.

Of note for this clone: It may be a read error: a sequence one base away is much more abundant. V is TRBV7-9 and J is TRBJ1-4; 7 bases fit TRBD1. CDR3 size: 16 residues. Germline assignment: CDR1 SEHNR and CDR2 FQNEAQ (reference sequence). The CDR3: CASSIDRAGTNEKLLF. DNA for the CDR3: TGTGCCAGCAGCATTGACAGGGCGGGAACTAATGAAAAACTGCTTTTT.

The V gene is TRBV19, the J gene TRBJ2-5; a weak D match, TRBD1 (6 bases). CDR3 length: 15 residues. Germline values: CDR1 LNHDA, CDR2 SQIVND (reference sequence). The ends were cut back, 4 bases at V and 7 bases at J, with 19 bases in the middle. In DNA form, the CDR3 reads TGTGCCAGTAGTACCCAAGTAGGACAAGGGGGGACCCAGTACTTC. Amino acids: CASSTQVGQGGTQYF.

The table lists this clone with a count of one. The V gene is TRBV15, the J gene TRBJ1-5, with 10 bases aligning to TRBD1. The CDR3 loop spans 18 amino acids. Trimming removed 0 bases from V and 6 bases from J; junction bases left unmatched: 11. Germline V CDR1 and CDR2: LNHNV, YYDKDF (reference sequence). This CDR3 is CATSRDKTGGAGAQPQHF. The CDR3 nucleotides read TGTGCCACCAGCAGAGATAAGACAGGGGGCGCCGGGGCTCAGCCCCAGCATTTT.

The chain links TRBV5-8 to TRBJ1-5, with D unclear. The CDR3 contains 12 residues. V was shortened by 3 bases and J by 7 bases, with 8 bases between the two germline ends. CDR1 and CDR2 (germline): SGHTS, YDEGEE. The CDR3 is CASSSYWQPQHF. The CDR3 region has the DNA TGTGCCAGCAGCTCGTACTGGCAGCCCCAGCATTTT.

V usage is TRBV7-6 and J usage is TRBJ2-1, with TRBD2 identical over 10 bases. CDR1 is SGHVS and CDR2 is FNYEAQ in the germline V gene. This CDR3 is built from 16 residues. The V and J ends lost 5 bases and 1 base, in that order; junction bases with no gene match: 5. As DNA, the CDR3 is TGTGCCAGCAGCCAACTTAGCGGGGGGTCCTACAATGAGCAGTTCTTC. Protein product: CASSQLSGGSYNEQFF.

The V call is TRBV5-4, the J call TRBJ2-5; a weak D match, TRBD1 (6 bases). The CDR3 sequence is 15 residues long. The germline V gene encodes CDR1 SGHNT and CDR2 YYREEE (reference sequence). Trimming stripped 0 bases from V and 4 bases from J, with 13 bases between. Here the CDR3 DNA reads TGTGCCAGCAGCTTGGAACTAGGGGGTTCAGAGACCCAGTACTTC. This codes for CASSLELGGSETQYF.

The chain employs TRBV28 and TRBJ1-6; 7 nucleotides agree with TRBD1. Germline assignment: CDR1 MDHEN and CDR2 SYDVKM. There are 15 residues in the CDR3. The V and J ends lost 5 bases and 9 bases, in that order; junction bases with no gene match: 10. DNA of the CDR3: TGTGCCAGCAGTAATCCAGGGGGTCGCTCTTCACCCCTCCACTTT. Its translation is CASSNPGGRSSPLHF.

This chain uses TRBV5-1 with TRBJ1-1; 7 nucleotides agree with TRBD1. Germline loops: CDR1 SGHRS, CDR2 YFSETQ. This CDR3 comprises 14 residues. The junction had 6 bases not matched to a gene; V was cut back by 3 bases and J by 4 bases. CDR3 sequence (DNA): TGCGCCAGCAGCTCGGGACAGCAGGGCACTGAAGCTTTCTTT. Translation: CASSSGQQGTEAFF.

The rearrangement uses TRBV20-1 and TRBJ1-1; D possibly corresponds to TRBD1 (5 bases). V lost 3 bases and J lost 7, with 12 bases in between. The CDR3 totals 12 residues. Per germline, CDR1 DFQATT and CDR2 SNEGSKA (reference sequence). DNA for the CDR3: TGCAGTGCTAGTATCCCAGGGATTGAAGCTTTCTTT. Translating it yields CSASIPGIEAFF.

This chain joins TRBV14 and TRBJ1-1; 7 positions match TRBD1. CDR1 and CDR2 from the germline V gene are SGHDN and FVKESK. Trimming at V came to 4 bases and at J to 10 bases, leaving 6 bases not matched to a gene. CDR3 length: 12 amino acids. CDR3 coding DNA: TGTGCCAGCAGCCTTGGACAGGCGAGAGCTTTCTTT. Translation: CASSLGQARAFF.

The rearrangement links TRBV4-1 to TRBJ2-5; 11 bases map to TRBD2. The germline V gene has CDR1 MGHRA and CDR2 YSYEKL. J was trimmed by 1 base and V by 0 bases; bases with no gene match: 13. This CDR3 is 20 amino acids long. The DNA for the CDR3 is TGCGCCAGCAGCCAAGACCGGGGCCATGGGACTAGCGGCCCCCAAGAGACCCAGTACTTC. As protein: CASSQDRGHGTSGPQETQYF.

The chain couples TRBV27 to TRBJ1-2, with D hard to call. This CDR3 contains 13 residues. Germline V lookup: CDR1 MNHEY, CDR2 SMNVEV (reference sequence). Trimming left V 6 bases short and J 0 bases short, with 8 bases between. In DNA, the CDR3 is TGTGCCAGCAGAGTTACAGCTAACTATGGCTACACCTTC. Translation gives CASRVTANYGYTF.

This clone was detected only a few times. The chain combines TRBV6-2 or TRBV6-3 with TRBJ2-5; no clear D. CDR3 length: 12 residues. V lost 3 bases and J 4 bases, leaving 6 bases between the germline ends. Germline-derived CDR1 and CDR2 are MNHEY and SVGEGT. In nucleotides, the CDR3 is TGTGCCAGCAGTTATTTAGCAGAGACCCAGTACTTC. It encodes CASSYLAETQYF.

In nucleotides, the CDR3 is TGTGCCAGCAGCTGGGACAGGTTGGGCGGCTACACCTTC. Translated, it gives CASSWDRLGGYTF. The chain links TRBV5-6 to TRBJ1-2; 8 nucleotides match TRBD1. The CDR3 runs 13 residues. In germline, CDR1 is SGHDT, CDR2 YYEEEE. Trimming cost V 3 bases and J 8 bases; bases outside gene matches: 6.

CDR3 in DNA: TGCGCCAGCAGCCCAGGGTTTAATTCACCCCTCCACTTT. Protein: CASSPGFNSPLHF. The chain employs TRBV5-1 and TRBJ1-6; maybe TRBD1 (5 bases). Germline CDR1 is SGHRS and CDR2 is YFSETQ. The CDR3 runs to 13 residues. V lost 4 bases, J lost 6 bases, and 8 bases lay in between.

The sample holds one count of this clone. The chain employs TRBV5-1 and TRBJ2-1; D gene uncertain. Trimming left V 4 bases short and J 4 bases short, with 15 bases between. Germline V gene sequence: CDR1 SGHRS, CDR2 YFSETQ. The CDR3 is 15 amino acids. The CDR3 loop reads CASSPVLTIYNEQFF. In DNA, the CDR3 is TGCGCCAGCAGCCCCGTACTCACTATTTACAATGAGCAGTTCTTC.